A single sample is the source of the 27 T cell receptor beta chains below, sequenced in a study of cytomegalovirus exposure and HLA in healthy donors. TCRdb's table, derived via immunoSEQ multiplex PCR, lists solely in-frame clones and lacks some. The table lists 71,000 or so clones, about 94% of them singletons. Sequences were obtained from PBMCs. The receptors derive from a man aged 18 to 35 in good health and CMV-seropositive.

The CDR3 protein is CASSHKGRGHRETQYF. Written as DNA, the CDR3 is TGTGCCAGCAGCCACAAGGGGAGGGGACACCGGGAGACCCAGTACTTC. The chain has TRBV7-9 and TRBJ2-5; weak D call: TRBD2 (7 bases). Trimming left V 5 bases short and J 5 bases short, with 21 bases between. There are 16 residues in the CDR3. The germline gives CDR1 SEHNR, CDR2 FQNEAQ (reference sequence).

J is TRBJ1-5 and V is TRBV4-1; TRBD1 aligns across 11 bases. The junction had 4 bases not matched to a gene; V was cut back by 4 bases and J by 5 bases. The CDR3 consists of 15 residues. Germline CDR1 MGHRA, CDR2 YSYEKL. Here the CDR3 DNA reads TGCGCCAGCAGCCCACGGACAGGGGGCGATCAGCCCCAGCATTTT. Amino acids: CASSPRTGGDQPQHF.

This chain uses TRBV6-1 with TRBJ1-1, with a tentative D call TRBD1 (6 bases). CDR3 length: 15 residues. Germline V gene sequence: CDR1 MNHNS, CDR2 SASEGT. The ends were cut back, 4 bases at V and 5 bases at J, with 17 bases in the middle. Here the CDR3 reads CASSGRGGARTEAFF. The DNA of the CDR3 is TGTGCCAGCAGTGGGAGGGGGGGGGCACGGACTGAAGCTTTCTTT.

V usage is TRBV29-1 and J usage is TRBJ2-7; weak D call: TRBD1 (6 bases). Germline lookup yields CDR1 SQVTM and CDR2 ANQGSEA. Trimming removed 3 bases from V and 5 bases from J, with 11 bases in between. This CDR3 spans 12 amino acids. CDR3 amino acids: CSVDGQGNEQYF. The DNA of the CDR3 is TGCAGCGTTGATGGGCAGGGGAACGAGCAGTACTTC.

CDR3: CASSAGSIYGYTF. The DNA for the CDR3 is TGTGCCAGCAGCGCCGGTAGTATCTATGGCTACACCTTC. The chain carries TRBV9 and TRBJ1-2; D gene unclear. The ends were cut back, 3 bases at V and 4 bases at J, with 10 bases in the middle. CDR3 length equals 13 residues. Germline assignment: CDR1 SGDLS and CDR2 YYNGEE.

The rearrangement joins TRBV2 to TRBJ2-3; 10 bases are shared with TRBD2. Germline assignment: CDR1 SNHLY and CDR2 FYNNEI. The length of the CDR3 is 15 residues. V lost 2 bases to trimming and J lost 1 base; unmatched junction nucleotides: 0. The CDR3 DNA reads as TGTGCCAGCAGTGAAAGCGGGGGGGGCACAGATACGCAGTATTTT. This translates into CASSESGGGTDTQYF.

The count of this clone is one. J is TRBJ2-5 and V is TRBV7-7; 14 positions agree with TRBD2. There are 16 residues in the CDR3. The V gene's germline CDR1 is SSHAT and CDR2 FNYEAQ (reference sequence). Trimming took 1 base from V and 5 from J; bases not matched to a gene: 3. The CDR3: CASSLGTSGGTETQYF. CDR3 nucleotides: TGTGCCAGCAGCTTAGGGACTAGCGGGGGGACCGAGACCCAGTACTTC.

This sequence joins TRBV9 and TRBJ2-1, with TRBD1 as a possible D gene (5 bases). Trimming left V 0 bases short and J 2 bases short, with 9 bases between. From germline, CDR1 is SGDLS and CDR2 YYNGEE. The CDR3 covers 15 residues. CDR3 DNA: TGTGCCAGCAGCGTAGGCCAGGGTACCTACAATGAGCAGTTCTTC. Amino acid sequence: CASSVGQGTYNEQFF.

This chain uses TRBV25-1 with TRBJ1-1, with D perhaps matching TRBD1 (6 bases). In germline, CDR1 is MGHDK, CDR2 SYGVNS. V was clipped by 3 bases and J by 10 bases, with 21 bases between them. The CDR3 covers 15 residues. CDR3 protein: CASSDPLQGIRAAFF. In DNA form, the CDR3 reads TGTGCCAGCAGTGACCCCCTTCAGGGGATTCGGGCAGCTTTCTTT.

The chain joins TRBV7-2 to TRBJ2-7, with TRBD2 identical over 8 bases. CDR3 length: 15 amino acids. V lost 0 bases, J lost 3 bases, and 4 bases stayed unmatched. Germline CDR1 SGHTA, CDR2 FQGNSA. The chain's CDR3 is CASSLAGLAHYEQYF. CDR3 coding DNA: TGTGCCAGCAGCTTAGCCGGACTAGCCCACTACGAGCAGTACTTC.

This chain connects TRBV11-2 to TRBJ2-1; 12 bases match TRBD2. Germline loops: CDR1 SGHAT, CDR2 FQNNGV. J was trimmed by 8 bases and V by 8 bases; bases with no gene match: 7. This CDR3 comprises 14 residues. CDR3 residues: CASLTSGSRDEQFF. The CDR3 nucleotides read TGTGCCAGCCTGACTAGCGGGAGTAGGGATGAGCAGTTCTTC.

DNA of the CDR3: TGTGCCAGCTCACCACCTCGGGCCCCGGGGGGTGAGCAGTTCTTC. Protein product: CASSPPRAPGGEQFF. The genes are TRBV18 and TRBJ2-1, with 7 bases that match TRBD2. The J segment lost 9 bases and the V segment lost 0 bases, leaving 8 bases of the junction unmatched. The length of the CDR3 is 15 residues. The germline CDR1 and CDR2 sequences are KGHSH and LQKENI.

This chain's CDR3 is CASSLRSGGANNEQFF. CDR3 DNA: TGTGCCAGCAGCTTAAGAAGCGGGGGGGCTAACAATGAGCAGTTCTTC. The chain recombines TRBV7-3 with TRBJ2-1; 10 nucleotides match TRBD2. V lost 1 base, J lost 5 bases, and 5 bases stayed unmatched. Germline values: CDR1 SGHTA, CDR2 FQGTGA. The CDR3 sequence is 16 residues long. Full variable domain (remainder filled in from reference TRBV7-3 and TRBJ2-1): GAGVSQTPSNKVTEKGKYVELRCDPISGHTALYWYRQSLGQGPEFLIYFQGTGAADDSGLPNDRFFAVRPEGSVSTLKIQRTERGDSAVYLCASSLRSGGANNEQFFGPGTRLTVL.

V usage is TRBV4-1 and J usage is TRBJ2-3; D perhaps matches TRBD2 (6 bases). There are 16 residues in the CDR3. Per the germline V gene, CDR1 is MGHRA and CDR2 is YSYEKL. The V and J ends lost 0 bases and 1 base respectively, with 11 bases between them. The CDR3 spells CASSQEMASGTDTQYF. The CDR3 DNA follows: TGCGCCAGCAGCCAAGAGATGGCTAGCGGCACAGATACGCAGTATTTT.

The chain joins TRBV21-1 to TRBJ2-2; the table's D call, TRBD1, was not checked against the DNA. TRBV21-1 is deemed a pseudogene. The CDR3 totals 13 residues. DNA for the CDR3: TGTGCCAGCGTGGCAGGGCGTACCGGGGAGCTGTTTTTT. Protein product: CASVAGRTGELFF.

CDR3: CASSLGRLNEQFF. CDR3 nucleotide sequence: TGTGCCAGCAGTCTGGGCCGCCTCAATGAGCAGTTCTTC. J is TRBJ2-1 and V is TRBV27; the D is unclear. This CDR3 is built from 13 residues. The germline V gene has CDR1 MNHEY and CDR2 SMNVEV (reference sequence). Trimming took off 5 bases at V and 6 bases at J, with 11 bases between the two ends.

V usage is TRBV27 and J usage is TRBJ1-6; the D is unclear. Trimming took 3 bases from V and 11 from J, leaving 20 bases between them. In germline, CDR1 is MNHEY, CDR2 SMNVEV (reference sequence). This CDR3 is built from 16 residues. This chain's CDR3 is CASSFSAAGNGTPLHF. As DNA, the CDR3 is TGTGCCAGCAGTTTTTCAGCGGCGGGCAACGGGACACCCCTCCACTTT.

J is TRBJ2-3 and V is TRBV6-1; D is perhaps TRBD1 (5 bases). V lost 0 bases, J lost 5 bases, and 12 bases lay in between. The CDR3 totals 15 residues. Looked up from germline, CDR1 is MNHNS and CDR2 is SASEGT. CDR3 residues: CASSEATGSRDTQYF. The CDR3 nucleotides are TGTGCCAGCAGTGAAGCCACAGGATCGCGAGATACGCAGTATTTT.

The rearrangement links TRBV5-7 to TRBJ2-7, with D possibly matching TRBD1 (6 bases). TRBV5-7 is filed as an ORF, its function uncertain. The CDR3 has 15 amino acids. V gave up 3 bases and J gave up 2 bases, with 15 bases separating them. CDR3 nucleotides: TGTGCCAGCAGCTCTACAGGGACCTATACCTACGAGCAGTACTTC. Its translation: CASSSTGTYTYEQYF.

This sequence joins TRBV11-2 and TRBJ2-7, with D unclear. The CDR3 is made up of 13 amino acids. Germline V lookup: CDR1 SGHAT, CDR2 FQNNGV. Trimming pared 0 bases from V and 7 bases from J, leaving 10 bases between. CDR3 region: CASSLEAPGEQYF. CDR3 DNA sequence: TGTGCCAGCAGCTTAGAAGCCCCAGGAGAGCAGTACTTC.

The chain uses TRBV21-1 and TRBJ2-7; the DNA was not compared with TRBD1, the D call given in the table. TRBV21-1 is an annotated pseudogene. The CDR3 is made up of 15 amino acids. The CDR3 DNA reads TGTGCCAGCAGCAATCGGGACAGGAGGACCTACGAGCAGTACTTC. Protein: CASSNRDRRTYEQYF.

The CDR3, as DNA: TGTGCCAGCAGCCGACGGGACAAGGGGGACAAAGAGACCCAGTACTTC. It translates to CASSRRDKGDKETQYF. The genes are TRBV7-9 and TRBJ2-5, with TRBD1 as a possible D gene (6 bases). Per the germline V gene, CDR1 is SEHNR and CDR2 is FQNEAQ (reference sequence). This CDR3 is 16 amino acids long. Trimming cost V 5 bases and J 3 bases, with 19 bases left between them. Full variable domain (rest looked up from reference TRBV7-9 and TRBJ2-5): DTGVSQNPRHKITKRGQNVTFRCDPISEHNRLYWYRQTLGQGPEFLTYFQNEAQLEKSRLLSDRFSAERPKGSFSTLEIQRTEQGDSAMYLCASSRRDKGDKETQYFGPGTRLLVL.

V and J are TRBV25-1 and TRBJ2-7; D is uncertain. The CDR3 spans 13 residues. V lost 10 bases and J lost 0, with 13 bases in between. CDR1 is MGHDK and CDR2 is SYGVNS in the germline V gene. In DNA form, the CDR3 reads TGTGCCATTTCCCCCGGTAACTCCTACGAGCAGTACTTC. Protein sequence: CAISPGNSYEQYF.

The DNA of the CDR3 is TGTGCCTCCCTCCGGGACAGGGAGGGGGTAAGCTACACCTTC. This encodes CASLRDREGVSYTF. This sequence joins TRBV10-3 and TRBJ1-2; the match to TRBD1 covers 9 bases. Germline CDR1 ENHRY, CDR2 SYGVKD. The ends lost 11 bases at V and 9 bases at J; junction bases unmatched: 16. CDR3 length: 14 amino acids.

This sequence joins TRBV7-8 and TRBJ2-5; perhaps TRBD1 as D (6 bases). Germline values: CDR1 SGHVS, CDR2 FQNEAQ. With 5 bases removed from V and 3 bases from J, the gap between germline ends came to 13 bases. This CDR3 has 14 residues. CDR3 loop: CASSATGTKETQYF. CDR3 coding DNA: TGTGCCAGCAGCGCTACAGGGACCAAAGAGACCCAGTACTTC.

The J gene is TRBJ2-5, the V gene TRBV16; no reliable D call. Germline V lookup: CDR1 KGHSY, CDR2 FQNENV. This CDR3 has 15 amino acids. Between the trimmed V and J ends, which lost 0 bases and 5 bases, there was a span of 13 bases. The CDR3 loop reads CASSQSAGLMETQYF. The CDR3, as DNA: TGTGCCAGCAGCCAATCGGCAGGTTTGATGGAGACCCAGTACTTC.

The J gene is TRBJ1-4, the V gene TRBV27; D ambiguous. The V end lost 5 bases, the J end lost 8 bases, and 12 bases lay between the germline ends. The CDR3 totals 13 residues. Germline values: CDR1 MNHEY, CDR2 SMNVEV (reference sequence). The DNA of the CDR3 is TGTGCCAGCAGTGAGTCCGGGGAGGAAAAACTGTTTTTT. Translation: CASSESGEEKLFF.